The rows below give T cell receptor beta chains drawn from one sample of a study of T cell responses to AZD1222 COVID-19 vaccine. TCRdb keeps only in-frame clones here, not all; method: immunoSEQ multiplex PCR. The data show 150,000 or so clones, roughly 90% seen once. The source material was peripheral blood, sampled on day 0 of AZD1222 vaccination. The receptors were sampled from an adult in good health. The CDR3 runs from the conserved cysteine through the conserved F or W. The D gene is left open where the match is weak. The listing skips clone size in some rows; elsewhere it reads once, few, many or a size class.

>TRBV3-1/TRBV3-2|TRBJ1-6|-|TRBD1
TGTGCCAGCAGCCAAGAAACAGGGGGCTATAATTCACCCCTCCACTTT
CASSQETGGYNSPLHF
>TRBV30|TRBJ1-3|-|-
TGTGCCTGGATGGAGTCTAGAGCGGGAAACACCATATATTTT
CAWMESRAGNTIYF
>TRBV6-5|TRBJ1-1|few|-
TGTGCCAGCAGTCCCCGACAGAACACTGAAGCTTTCTTT
CASSPRQNTEAFF
>TRBV19|TRBJ1-2|-|TRBD1
TGTGCCAGTAGTCCAGGGGGCCAGGGCTATGGCTACACCTTC
CASSPGGQGYGYTF
>TRBV5-1|TRBJ2-7|-|-
TGCGCCAGCAGCTTGGTGACAGATCCCTCCTACGAGCAGTACTTC
CASSLVTDPSYEQYF
>TRBV5-6|TRBJ1-1|-|-
TGTGCCAGCAGCTTCCGTGGGTTACCTGAAGCTTTCTTT
CASSFRGLPEAFF
>TRBV13|TRBJ2-7|-|-
TGTGCCAGCAGCTTAGCCTCCTACGAGCAGTACTTC
CASSLASYEQYF
>TRBV24-1|TRBJ2-3|-|TRBD2
TGTGCCACCAGTGACCACGGGACTAGCGGGATAGATACGCAGTATTTT
CATSDHGTSGIDTQYF
>TRBV9|TRBJ2-1|-|-
TGTGCCAGCAGCGTAGTCCAGGGGACCAATGAGCAGTTCTTC
CASSVVQGTNEQFF
>TRBV9|TRBJ1-2|once|-
TGTGCCAGCAGCGAGGAACAGGGATGGGGTGGCTACACCTTC
CASSEEQGWGGYTF
>TRBV21-1|TRBJ1-4|-|-
TGTGCCAGCAGCAAAGGACACAGCGGGAAGGGGAAACTGTTTTTT
CASSKGHSGKGKLFF
>TRBV20-1|TRBJ2-5|-|-
TGCAGTGCTAGATGGGGGGAGACCCAGTACTTC
CSARWGETQYF
>TRBV28|TRBJ1-2|-|-
TGTGGGGTTTCCACCCTCTATGGCTACACCTTC
CGVSTLYGYTF
>TRBV30|TRBJ2-7|-|TRBD2
TGTGCCTGGAGTGTAGCTAGCGGGAACTACGAGCAGTACTTC
CAWSVASGNYEQYF
>TRBV9|TRBJ2-2|-|-
TGTGCCAGCAGCCAAGACACTTACGGGGAGCTGTTTTTT
CASSQDTYGELFF
>TRBV27|TRBJ2-7|once|-
TGTGCCAGCAGGTTGGGGGCCGGCGAGCAGTACTTC
CASRLGAGEQYF
>TRBV5-6|TRBJ1-4|-|TRBD1
TGTGCCAGCAGCTGGGGGACAGGAGGCGAAAAACTGTTTTTT
CASSWGTGGEKLFF
>TRBV6-1|TRBJ2-7|-|-
TGTGCCAGCAGGGAAGGGCCTATCTCCTACGAGCAGTACTTC
CASREGPISYEQYF
>TRBV5-1|TRBJ2-5|-|-
TGCGCCAGCAGCCCGGAGGGGGGAGGGGAGACCCAGTACTTC
CASSPEGGGETQYF
>TRBV2|TRBJ1-4|-|TRBD1
TGTGCCAGAGCCGCCGGACAGGGAGGAGAAAAACTGTTTTTT
CARAAGQGGEKLFF
>TRBV28|TRBJ1-2|few|-
TGTGCCAGCAGTTCCCCAGGGAAAGCTAACTATGGCTACACCTTC
CASSSPGKANYGYTF
>TRBV9|TRBJ2-1|-|TRBD2
TGTGCCAGCAGCGTAGGTATTAGCGGGGGGAGAGATAATGAGCAGTTCTTC
CASSVGISGGRDNEQFF
>TRBV5-1|TRBJ2-1|-|TRBD1
TGCGCCAGCAGCCCGACAGGGGGCTCCTACAATGAGCAGTTCTTC
CASSPTGGSYNEQFF
>TRBV15|TRBJ1-5|-|TRBD1
TGTGCCACCAGTAGCTTATGGGGACAGGGCAATCAGCCCCAGCATTTT
CATSSLWGQGNQPQHF
>TRBV27|TRBJ1-6|-|-
TGTGCCAGCAGCAACGGGGAGAGCTCCTATAATTCACCCCTCCACTTT
CASSNGESSYNSPLHF
>TRBV18|TRBJ2-1|-|-
TGTGCCAGCTTGATGGGAAAGAGCTCCTACAATGAGCAGTTCTTC
CASLMGKSSYNEQFF
>TRBV28|TRBJ1-6|-|TRBD1
TGTGCCAGCGACAGGGCATTAGCTTATAATTCACCCCTCCACTTT
CASDRALAYNSPLHF
>TRBV29-1|TRBJ1-6|-|-
TGCAGCGTTTCCACGAACAGTTTTAATTCACCCCTCCACTTT
CSVSTNSFNSPLHF
>TRBV7-3|TRBJ2-6|-|-
TGTGCCAGCAGCTCCAGGGTCGGCGGGGCCAACGTCCTGACTTTC
CASSSRVGGANVLTF
>TRBV5-1|TRBJ2-1|-|-
TGCGCCAGCAGCAAGGACTTAAATGAGCAGTTCTTC
CASSKDLNEQFF
>TRBV2|TRBJ1-2|-|TRBD1
TGTGCCGGGGTTGGGGACAGGGTATACTATGGCTACACCTTC
CAGVGDRVYYGYTF
>TRBV19|TRBJ1-2|-|TRBD1
TGTGCCAGTACCCCAAGGGGACAGGGCTACTATGGCTACACCTTC
CASTPRGQGYYGYTF
>TRBV7-9|TRBJ1-5|-|TRBD1
TGTGCCAGCAGCACGACGACAGGGGAGGGCAATCAGCCCCAGCATTTT
CASSTTTGEGNQPQHF
>TRBV7-2|TRBJ1-4|-|-
TGTGCCAGCAGCTGGGGGTCAACTAATGAAAAACTGTTTTTT
CASSWGSTNEKLFF
>TRBV27|TRBJ2-1|-|TRBD2
TGTGCCAGCACTCCAGCGGGACGGTCCTACAATGAGCAGTTCTTC
CASTPAGRSYNEQFF
>TRBV18|TRBJ2-7|-|-
TGTGCCAGCCCACCTCTCCAGGATCATTTATATTACGAGCAGTACTTC
CASPPLQDHLYYEQYF
>TRBV6-2/TRBV6-3|TRBJ2-7|-|-
TGTGCCAGCAGCCTCCCGGTTTACGAGCAGTACTTC
CASSLPVYEQYF
>TRBV27|TRBJ2-7|-|-
TGTGCCAGCAGTCCCCAAGGCAGCCCAGAGCAGTACTTC
CASSPQGSPEQYF
>TRBV6-2/TRBV6-3|TRBJ1-5|-|-
TGTGCCAGCAGCAGGGTGTCGCGTGGCAATCAGCCCCAGCATTTT
CASSRVSRGNQPQHF
>TRBV6-5|TRBJ1-2|-|-
TGTGCCAGCAGTTCGGACAGAGCTAACTATGGCTACACCTTC
CASSSDRANYGYTF
>TRBV24-1|TRBJ1-1|-|-
TGTGCCACCAGTGATTCGGACAGAGACACTGAAGCTTTCTTT
CATSDSDRDTEAFF
>TRBV11-2|TRBJ2-6|-|-
TGTGCCAGCAGGACGACTGTGTCTGGGGCCAACGTCCTGACTTTC
CASRTTVSGANVLTF
>TRBV2|TRBJ1-2|-|-
TGTGCCAGCAGTGGAGATCCGGCTAACTATGGCTACACCTTC
CASSGDPANYGYTF
>TRBV28|TRBJ1-4|-|-
TGTGCCAGCAGCCCACCCTCGGTCCGGGCCGCAACTAATGAAAAACTGTTTTTT
CASSPPSVRAATNEKLFF
>TRBV29-1|TRBJ2-1|few|-
TGCAGCGTCCTAAAGCCGATGATGGTGAATGAGCAGTTCTTC
CSVLKPMMVNEQFF
>TRBV10-1|TRBJ2-7|few|-
TGCGCCAGCAGTGATATCTCGAAACCCTACGAGCAGTACTTC
CASSDISKPYEQYF
>TRBV7-9|TRBJ1-1|once|TRBD1
TGTGCCAGCAGCTTAGGCCGGGACAGGATGAACACTGAAGCTTTCTTT
CASSLGRDRMNTEAFF
>TRBV5-1|TRBJ2-1|-|-
TGCGCCAGCAGACAGGACAGCGCGGAGGAGCAGTTCTTC
CASRQDSAEEQFF
>TRBV14|TRBJ1-2|-|-
TGTGCCAGCAGCCAAACTCTGGGACAAATCTATGGCTACACCTTC
CASSQTLGQIYGYTF
>TRBV29-1|TRBJ2-1|-|TRBD2
TGCAGCGTTGACGGGGTGGCCGGGAGGGGGTACAATGAGCAGTTCTTC
CSVDGVAGRGYNEQFF
>TRBV7-3|TRBJ1-1|-|-
TGTGCCAGCAGCTTAGGCCCAGGGGCGAGGGCAGCTTTCTTT
CASSLGPGARAAFF
>TRBV5-4|TRBJ1-2|-|-
TGTGCCAGCAGTTCTGAGCCTAACTATGGCTACACCTTC
CASSSEPNYGYTF
>TRBV2|TRBJ1-4|-|-
TGTGCCAGCGCAGACAGTATAAAACTGTTTTTT
CASADSIKLFF
>TRBV19|TRBJ2-6|-|-
TGTGCCAGTAGTATAGTTTGGGACCCCTCTGGGGCCAACGTCCTGACTTTC
CASSIVWDPSGANVLTF
>TRBV7-9|TRBJ2-6|-|-
TGTGCCAGCAGCTTAGACCCCGCCGACCTGACTTTC
CASSLDPADLTF
>TRBV7-3|TRBJ2-7|few|TRBD2
TGTGCCAGCAGCTTAGCGGGAGGGGCGAACTACGAGCAGTACTTC
CASSLAGGANYEQYF
>TRBV7-9|TRBJ2-1|-|-
TGTGCCAGCAGCTTAGAACTAGAATCCAATGAGCAGTTCTTC
CASSLELESNEQFF
>TRBV19|TRBJ1-2|once|-
TGTGCCAGTGCTCCAGAAGGGTTAGTCTATGGCTACACCTTC
CASAPEGLVYGYTF
>TRBV5-5|TRBJ2-7|-|-
TGTGCCAGCAGCTTACAGACAGGGAGGGATTCCTACGAGCAGTACTTC
CASSLQTGRDSYEQYF
>TRBV2|TRBJ2-7|-|-
TGTGCCAGCAGTGAAAGTCTCTCGGAGCAGTACTTC
CASSESLSEQYF